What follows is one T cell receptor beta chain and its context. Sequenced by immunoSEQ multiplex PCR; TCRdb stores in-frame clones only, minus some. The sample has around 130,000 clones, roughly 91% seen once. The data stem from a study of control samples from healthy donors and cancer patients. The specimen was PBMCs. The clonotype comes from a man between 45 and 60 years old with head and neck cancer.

CDR3 region: CASSLGQMDEQFF. The CDR3 nucleotides read TGTGCCAGCAGCTTAGGCCAGATGGATGAGCAGTTCTTC. The J gene is TRBJ2-1, the V gene TRBV7-2; the D is unclear. There are 13 residues in the CDR3. Germline-derived CDR1 and CDR2 are SGHTA and FQGNSA. The ends were cut back, 1 base at V and 8 bases at J, with 9 bases in the middle.